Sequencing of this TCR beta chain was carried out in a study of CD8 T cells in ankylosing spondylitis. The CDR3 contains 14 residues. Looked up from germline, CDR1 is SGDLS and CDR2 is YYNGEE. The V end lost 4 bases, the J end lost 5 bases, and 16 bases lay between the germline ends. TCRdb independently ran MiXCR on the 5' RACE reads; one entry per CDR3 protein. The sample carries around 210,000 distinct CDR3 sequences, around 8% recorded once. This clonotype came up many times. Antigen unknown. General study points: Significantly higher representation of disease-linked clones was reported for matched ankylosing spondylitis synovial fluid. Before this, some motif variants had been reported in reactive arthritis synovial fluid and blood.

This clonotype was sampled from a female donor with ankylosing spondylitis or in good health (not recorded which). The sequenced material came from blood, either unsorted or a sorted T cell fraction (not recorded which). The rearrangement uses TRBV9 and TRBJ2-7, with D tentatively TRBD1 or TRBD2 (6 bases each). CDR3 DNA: TGTGCCAGCAGCCGGGCCGGGGGCCACGACGAGCAGTACTTC. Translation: CASSRAGGHDEQYF.